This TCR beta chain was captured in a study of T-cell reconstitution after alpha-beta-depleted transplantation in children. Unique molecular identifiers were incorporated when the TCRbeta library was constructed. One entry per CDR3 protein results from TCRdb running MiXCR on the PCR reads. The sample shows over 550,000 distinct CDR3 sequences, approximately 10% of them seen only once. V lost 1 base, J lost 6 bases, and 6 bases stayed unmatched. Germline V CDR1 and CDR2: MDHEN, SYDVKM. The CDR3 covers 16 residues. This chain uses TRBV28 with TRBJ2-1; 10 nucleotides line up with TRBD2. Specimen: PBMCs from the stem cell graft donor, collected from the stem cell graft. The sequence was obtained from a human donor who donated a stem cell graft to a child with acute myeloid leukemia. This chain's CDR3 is CASSLSLAGVSNEQFF. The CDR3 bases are TGTGCCAGCAGTTTATCCCTAGCGGGAGTAAGCAATGAGCAGTTCTTC.